Detailed here is one T cell receptor (beta chain). Its antigen is currently unknown. The CDR3 runs to 16 residues. Trimming cost V 0 bases and J 9 bases, with 15 bases left between them. Germline assignment: CDR1 MNHEY and CDR2 SMNVEV (reference sequence). The data originate from a study of cytomegalovirus exposure and HLA in healthy donors. Study as a whole: About 200 million T cells yielded some 120 million unique TCR beta sequences in earlier analysis. Study outcomes and limitations: In a later analysis, at a false discovery rate of 0.05, under 20,000 TCR beta sequences matched HLA alleles. Beyond CMV serostatus, there was no information to go on about immune exposure. The majority of CMV-associated TCR beta chains were reported as apparently HLA-restricted in a later analysis.

60 Vbeta and 13 Jbeta primers were used in PCR. Sequencing used immunoSEQ multiplex PCR; TCRdb keeps in-frame clones, though not all of them. The sample shows some 200,000 clones, over 70% of them seen only once. The sequenced material came from PBMCs. The sequence was collected from a man over 45 in good health and CMV-seronegative. The rearrangement links TRBV27 to TRBJ1-6, with D perhaps TRBD1 (6 bases). The CDR3 bases are TGTGCCAGCAGTTTATCGGCCGGGACATGGAGTTCACCCCTCCACTTT. It encodes CASSLSAGTWSSPLHF.